Sequencing of this TCR beta chain was carried out in a study of beta chain features in type 1 diabetes. Study-wide results and limits: Comparison showed that naive, central memory and Treg TCRB repertoires appeared more similar among patients than among healthy donors. Moderate but significant shortening of TCRB CDR3s was recorded in all four CD4+ subsets from Type 1 diabetes patients.

Sequencing targeted expressed TCRB transcripts, as all isolated RNA had been reverse transcribed. Repertoires were generated with immunoSEQ multiplex PCR, while TCRdb's copy carries only in-frame clones and drops some. The sample includes nearly 350,000 clones, 9.3% of them seen just once. This clone was observed many times. Its antigen is still unknown. The CDR3 is 11 residues long. The V gene is TRBV21-1, the J gene TRBJ2-1; TRBD1, as called in the table, went unchecked against the DNA. TRBV21-1 is a listed pseudogene. This receptor was taken from a man aged 25-40 years with type 1 diabetes. Sequences were obtained from central memory CD4+ T cells from blood. Here the CDR3 reads CASQTDIGQFF. The CDR3 DNA sequence: TGTGCCAGTCAAACGGACATAGGACAGTTCTTC.